This is a list of T cell receptor beta chains from one sample in a study of graft-versus-host responses after intestinal transplantation. Using immunoSEQ multiplex PCR, the repertoire was profiled, and TCRdb retains in-frame clones only, with some absent. The sample yields 100,000 to 130,000 clones, about 91% seen once. What these receptors recognize is not known. Material: unstimulated CD4+ T cells sorted from spleen or lymph node cells, obtained before transplant. The receptors originated from a human donor who was the organ donor for an intestinal transplant. Both conserved end residues are part of each CDR3. The order of the fields is J gene, clone size, V gene, CDR3 protein. The listing skips clone size in some rows; elsewhere it reads once, few, many or a size class.

>TRBJ1-3|once|TRBV15
CATSVRGLGASGNTIYF
>TRBJ1-5|.|TRBV15
CATSRDKTFPQHF
>TRBJ2-4|.|TRBV6-1
CASSADQWGRNIQYF
>TRBJ1-2|.|TRBV7-9
CASSPGQFANYGYTF
>TRBJ2-7|.|TRBV6-6
CASSTSGTYEQYF
>TRBJ2-2|.|TRBV5-1
CASSPGLAGVLGELFF
>TRBJ2-7|once|TRBV29-1
CSVVMYEQYF
>TRBJ1-6|.|TRBV6-1
CASSGDRASPLHF
>TRBJ1-2|.|TRBV7-6
CASSLAGQGVDGYTF
>TRBJ2-5|.|TRBV2
CASRGPGTGAETQYF
>TRBJ2-4|.|TRBV11-2
CASSGRDRGVAKNIQYF
>TRBJ2-2|.|TRBV12-5
CASGLASGNTGELFF
>TRBJ1-1|once|TRBV7-2
CASSLQGNTEAFF
>TRBJ2-2|once|TRBV5-4
CASSLDYTGELFF
>TRBJ1-1|.|TRBV6-5
CASSYQGGACTEAFF
>TRBJ2-7|.|TRBV23-1
CASSQFEIGLAPYEQYF
>TRBJ2-3|.|TRBV4-1
CASSRLNTDTQYF
>TRBJ2-3|.|TRBV7-3
CASSFGQFPDTQYF
>TRBJ1-5|.|TRBV7-7
CASSPHPVNSNQPQHF
>TRBJ2-3|once|TRBV7-2
CASSLIRDTQYF
>TRBJ2-1|.|TRBV7-3
CASSASGASYNEQFF
>TRBJ2-6|.|TRBV9
CASSAQSLIGRTGANVLTF
>TRBJ1-4|.|TRBV7-6
CASSGSTGRIGEKLFF
>TRBJ1-6|.|TRBV27
CASSFHRGLNSPLHF
>TRBJ1-1|once|TRBV28
CASMKGGRNTEAFF
>TRBJ1-3|.|TRBV10-2
CASSESISVRGLSGNTIYF
>TRBJ2-2|.|TRBV7-3
CASSLRGSNTGELFF
>TRBJ1-4|.|TRBV6-1
CASSHLNEKLLF
>TRBJ2-3|.|TRBV5-1
CASSLEGLAVSTDTQYF
>TRBJ2-7|.|TRBV7-3
CASSYRDYSYEQYF
>TRBJ2-5|.|TRBV10-2
CASKGPSDRGKETQYF
>TRBJ2-3|.|TRBV21-1
CASSKTLAGAYYSTDTQYF
>TRBJ2-1|.|TRBV10-1
CASSEGLAGVGEQFF
>TRBJ2-3|.|TRBV5-4
CASSSLAGSTDTQYF
>TRBJ2-7|.|TRBV2
CASRGQRIYEQYF
>TRBJ1-2|.|TRBV7-2
CASSLAGVYGYTF
>TRBJ2-5|.|TRBV5-1
CASSLGRETQYF
>TRBJ2-1|.|TRBV5-6
CASSVMAGGYNEQFF
>TRBJ1-2|.|TRBV2
CASSESPVNGYTF
>TRBJ1-2|.|TRBV7-2
CASSLGGQGGNYGYTF
>TRBJ1-5|.|TRBV19
CASKVGRVHQPQHF
>TRBJ1-1|.|TRBV15
CATSRDAPGRSNTEAFF
>TRBJ1-5|.|TRBV6-1
CASKPDRGGSQPQHF
>TRBJ1-6|.|TRBV6-4
CASSRTGTNNSPLHF
>TRBJ1-3|.|TRBV18
CASSPSRGSGNTIYF
>TRBJ2-1|.|TRBV7-6
CASTLNSQGVEQFF
>TRBJ2-2|.|TRBV7-3
CASSLKRQGAGELFF